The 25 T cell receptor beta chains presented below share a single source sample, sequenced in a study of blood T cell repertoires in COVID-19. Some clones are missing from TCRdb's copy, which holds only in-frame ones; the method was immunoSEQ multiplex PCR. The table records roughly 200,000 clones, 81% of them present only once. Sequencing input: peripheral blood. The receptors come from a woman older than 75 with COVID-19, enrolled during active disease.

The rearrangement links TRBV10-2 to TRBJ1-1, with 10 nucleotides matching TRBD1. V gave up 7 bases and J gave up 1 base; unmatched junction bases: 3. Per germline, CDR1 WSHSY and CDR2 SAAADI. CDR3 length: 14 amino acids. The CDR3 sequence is CASTGQGKNTEAFF. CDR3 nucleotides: TGCGCCAGCACGGGACAGGGGAAGAACACTGAAGCTTTCTTT.

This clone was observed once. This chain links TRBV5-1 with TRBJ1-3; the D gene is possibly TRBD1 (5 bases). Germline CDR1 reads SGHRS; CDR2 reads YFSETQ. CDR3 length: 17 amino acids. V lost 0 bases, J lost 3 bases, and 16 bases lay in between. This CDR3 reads CASSLDPGTSVGNTIYF. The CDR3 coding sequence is TGCGCCAGCAGCTTGGACCCAGGGACTTCGGTTGGAAACACCATATATTTT. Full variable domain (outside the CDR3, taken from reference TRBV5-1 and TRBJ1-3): KAGVTQTPRYLIKTRGQQVTLSCSPISGHRSVSWYQQTPGQGLQFLFEYFSETQRNKGNFPGRFSGRQFSNSRSEMNVSTLELGDSALYLCASSLDPGTSVGNTIYFGEGSWLTVV.

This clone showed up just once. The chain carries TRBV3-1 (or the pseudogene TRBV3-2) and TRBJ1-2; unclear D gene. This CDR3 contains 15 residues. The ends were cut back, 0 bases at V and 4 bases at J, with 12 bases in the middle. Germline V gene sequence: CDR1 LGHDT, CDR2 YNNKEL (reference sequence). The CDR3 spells CASSQDLGPAYGYTF. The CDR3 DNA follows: TGTGCCAGCAGCCAAGATCTTGGGCCAGCCTATGGCTACACCTTC.

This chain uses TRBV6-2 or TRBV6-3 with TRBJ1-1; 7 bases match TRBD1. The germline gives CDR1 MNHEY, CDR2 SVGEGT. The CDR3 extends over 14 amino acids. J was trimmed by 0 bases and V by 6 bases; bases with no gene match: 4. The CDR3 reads CASSKTGLNTEAFF. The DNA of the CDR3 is TGTGCCAGCAGCAAGACAGGGTTGAACACTGAAGCTTTCTTT.

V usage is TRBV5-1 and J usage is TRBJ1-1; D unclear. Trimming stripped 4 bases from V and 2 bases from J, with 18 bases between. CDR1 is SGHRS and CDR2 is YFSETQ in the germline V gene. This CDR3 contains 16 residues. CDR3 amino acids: CASSQRPGGDNTEAFF. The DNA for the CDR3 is TGCGCCAGCAGCCAACGCCCTGGCGGGGATAACACTGAAGCTTTCTTT.

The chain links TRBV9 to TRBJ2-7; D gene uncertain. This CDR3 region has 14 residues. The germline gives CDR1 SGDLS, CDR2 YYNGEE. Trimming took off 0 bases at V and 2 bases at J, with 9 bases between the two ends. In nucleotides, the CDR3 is TGTGCCAGCAGCGTAGCAGGCAGGCCCTACGAGCAGTACTTC. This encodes CASSVAGRPYEQYF.

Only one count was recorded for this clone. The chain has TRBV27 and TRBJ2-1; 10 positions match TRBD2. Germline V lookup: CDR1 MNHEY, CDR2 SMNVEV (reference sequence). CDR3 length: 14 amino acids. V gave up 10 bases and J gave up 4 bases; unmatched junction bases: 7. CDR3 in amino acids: CATSLAGVYNEQFF. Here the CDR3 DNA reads TGTGCCACATCCCTAGCGGGAGTATACAATGAGCAGTTCTTC.

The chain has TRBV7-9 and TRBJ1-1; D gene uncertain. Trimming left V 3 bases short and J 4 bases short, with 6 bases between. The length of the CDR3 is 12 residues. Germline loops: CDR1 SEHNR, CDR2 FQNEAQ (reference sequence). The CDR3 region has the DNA TGTGCCAGCAGCTTTCAGGCCACTGAAGCTTTCTTT. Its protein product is CASSFQATEAFF.

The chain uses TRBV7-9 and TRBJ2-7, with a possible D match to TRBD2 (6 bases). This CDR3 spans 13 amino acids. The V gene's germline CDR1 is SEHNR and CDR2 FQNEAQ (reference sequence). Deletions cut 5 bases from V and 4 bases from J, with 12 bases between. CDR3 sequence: CASSHPTSYEQYF. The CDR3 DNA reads TGTGCCAGCAGCCACCCGACTAGTTACGAGCAGTACTTC.

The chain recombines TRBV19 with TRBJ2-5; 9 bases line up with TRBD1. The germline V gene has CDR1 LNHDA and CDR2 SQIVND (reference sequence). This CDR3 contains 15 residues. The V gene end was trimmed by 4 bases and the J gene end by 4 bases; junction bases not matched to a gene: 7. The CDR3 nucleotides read TGTGCCAGTAGTACCCGACAGGGGGAACGAGAGACCCAGTACTTC. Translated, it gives CASSTRQGERETQYF. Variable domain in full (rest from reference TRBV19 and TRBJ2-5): DGGITQSPKYLFRKEGQNVTLSCEQNLNHDAMYWYRQDPGQGLRLIYYSQIVNDFQKGDIAEGYSVSREKKESFPLTVTSAQKNPTAFYLCASSTRQGERETQYFGPGTRLLVL.

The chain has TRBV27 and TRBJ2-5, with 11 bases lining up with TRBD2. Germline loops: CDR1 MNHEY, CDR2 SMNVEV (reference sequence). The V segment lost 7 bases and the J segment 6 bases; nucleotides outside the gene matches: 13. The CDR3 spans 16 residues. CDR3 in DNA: TGTGCCAGCACTCCAACCGGGACTAGCGGTCAAAAGACCCAGTACTTC. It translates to CASTPTGTSGQKTQYF.

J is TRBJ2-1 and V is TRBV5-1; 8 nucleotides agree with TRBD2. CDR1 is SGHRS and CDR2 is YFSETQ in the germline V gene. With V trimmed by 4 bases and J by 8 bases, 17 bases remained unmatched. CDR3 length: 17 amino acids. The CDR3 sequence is CASSPSGGDFRRDEQFF. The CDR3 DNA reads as TGCGCCAGCAGCCCCTCCGGGGGGGACTTCCGAAGGGATGAGCAGTTCTTC. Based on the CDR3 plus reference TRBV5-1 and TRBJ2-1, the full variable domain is KAGVTQTPRYLIKTRGQQVTLSCSPISGHRSVSWYQQTPGQGLQFLFEYFSETQRNKGNFPGRFSGRQFSNSRSEMNVSTLELGDSALYLCASSPSGGDFRRDEQFFGPGTRLTVL.

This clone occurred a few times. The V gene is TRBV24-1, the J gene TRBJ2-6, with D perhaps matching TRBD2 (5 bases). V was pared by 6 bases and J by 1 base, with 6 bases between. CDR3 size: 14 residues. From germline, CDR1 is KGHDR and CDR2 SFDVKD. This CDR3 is CATSRGSGANVLTF. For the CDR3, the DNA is TGTGCCACCAGTCGAGGGTCTGGGGCCAACGTCCTGACTTTC.

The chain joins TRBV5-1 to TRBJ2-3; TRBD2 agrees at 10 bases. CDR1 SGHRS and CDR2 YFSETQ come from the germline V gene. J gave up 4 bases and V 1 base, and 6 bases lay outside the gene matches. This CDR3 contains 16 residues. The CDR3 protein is CASSLFSGGAADTQYF. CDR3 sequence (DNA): TGCGCCAGCAGCTTGTTCAGCGGGGGGGCCGCAGATACGCAGTATTTT.

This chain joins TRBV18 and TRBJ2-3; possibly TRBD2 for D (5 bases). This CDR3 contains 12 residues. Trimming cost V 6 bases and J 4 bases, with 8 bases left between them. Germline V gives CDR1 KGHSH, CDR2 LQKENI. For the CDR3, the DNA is TGTGCCAGCTCCGGGGATGCAGATACGCAGTATTTT. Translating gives CASSGDADTQYF. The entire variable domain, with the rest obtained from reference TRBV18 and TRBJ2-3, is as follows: NAGVMQNPRHLVRRRGQEARLRCSPMKGHSHVYWYRQLPEEGLKFMVYLQKENIIDESGMPKERFSAEFPKEGPSILRIQQVVRGDSAAYFCASSGDADTQYFGPGTRLTVL.

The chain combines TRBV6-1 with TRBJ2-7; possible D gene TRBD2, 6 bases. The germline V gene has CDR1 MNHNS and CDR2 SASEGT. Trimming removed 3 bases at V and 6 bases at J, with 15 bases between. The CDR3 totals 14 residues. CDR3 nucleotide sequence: TGTGCCAGCAGTGAGTCGGGCAGGGACTTCGAGCAGTACTTC. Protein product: CASSESGRDFEQYF.

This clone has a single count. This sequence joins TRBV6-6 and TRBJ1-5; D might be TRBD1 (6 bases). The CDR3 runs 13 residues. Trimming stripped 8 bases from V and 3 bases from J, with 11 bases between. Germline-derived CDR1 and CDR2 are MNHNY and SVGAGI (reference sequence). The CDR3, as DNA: TGTGCCAGCTCGCAGGGGTTCAATCAGCCCCAGCATTTT. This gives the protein CASSQGFNQPQHF.

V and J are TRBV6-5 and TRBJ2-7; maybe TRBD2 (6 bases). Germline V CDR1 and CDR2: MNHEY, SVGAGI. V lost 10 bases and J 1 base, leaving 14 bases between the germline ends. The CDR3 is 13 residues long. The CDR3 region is CATKGRGSYEQYF. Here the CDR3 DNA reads TGTGCCACCAAAGGGCGGGGATCCTACGAGCAGTACTTC.

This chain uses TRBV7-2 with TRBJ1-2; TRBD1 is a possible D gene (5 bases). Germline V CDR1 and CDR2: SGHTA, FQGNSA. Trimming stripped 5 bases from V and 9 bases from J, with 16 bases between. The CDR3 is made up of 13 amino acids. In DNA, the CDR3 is TGTGCCAGCAGCCCAGGGAGGAGGGATAGCTACACCTTC. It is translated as CASSPGRRDSYTF.

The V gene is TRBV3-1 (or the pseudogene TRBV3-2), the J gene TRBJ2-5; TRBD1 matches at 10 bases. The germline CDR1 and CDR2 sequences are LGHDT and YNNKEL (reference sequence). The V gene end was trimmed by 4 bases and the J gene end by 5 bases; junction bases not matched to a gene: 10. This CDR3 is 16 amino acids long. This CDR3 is CASSPLTGTGDETQYF. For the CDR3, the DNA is TGTGCCAGCAGCCCCTTGACCGGGACAGGGGATGAGACCCAGTACTTC.

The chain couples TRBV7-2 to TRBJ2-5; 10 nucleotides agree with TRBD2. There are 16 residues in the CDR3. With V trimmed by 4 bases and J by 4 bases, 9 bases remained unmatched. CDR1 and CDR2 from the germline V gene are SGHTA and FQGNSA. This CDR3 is CASSSPLAGGGETQYF. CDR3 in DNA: TGTGCCAGCAGCTCCCCATTAGCGGGGGGAGGAGAGACCCAGTACTTC.

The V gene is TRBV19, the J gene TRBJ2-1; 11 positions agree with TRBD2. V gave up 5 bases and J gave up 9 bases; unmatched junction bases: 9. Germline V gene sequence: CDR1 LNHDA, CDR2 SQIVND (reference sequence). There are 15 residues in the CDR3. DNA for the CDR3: TGTGCCAGTAGTGCAACTAGCGGGAGTTTTACTGAGCAGTTCTTC. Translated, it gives CASSATSGSFTEQFF. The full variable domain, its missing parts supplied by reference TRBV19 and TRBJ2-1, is DGGITQSPKYLFRKEGQNVTLSCEQNLNHDAMYWYRQDPGQGLRLIYYSQIVNDFQKGDIAEGYSVSREKKESFPLTVTSAQKNPTAFYLCASSATSGSFTEQFFGPGTRLTVL.

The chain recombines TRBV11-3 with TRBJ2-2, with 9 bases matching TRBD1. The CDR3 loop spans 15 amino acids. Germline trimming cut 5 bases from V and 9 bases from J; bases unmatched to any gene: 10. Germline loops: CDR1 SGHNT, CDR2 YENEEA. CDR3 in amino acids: CASSTRQGDRRELFF. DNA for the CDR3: TGTGCCAGCAGCACCCGACAGGGGGATAGGCGGGAGCTGTTTTTT. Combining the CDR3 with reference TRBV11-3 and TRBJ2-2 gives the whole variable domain EAGVVQSPRYKIIEKKQPVAFWCNPISGHNTLYWYLQNLGQGPELLIRYENEEAVDDSQLPKDRFSAERLKGVDSTLKIQPAELGDSAVYLCASSTRQGDRRELFFGEGSRLTVL.

CDR3 region: CASSLGGQLSTDTQYF. CDR3 DNA: TGTGCCAGCAGCTTAGGGGGACAGCTTAGCACAGATACGCAGTATTTT. The chain is built from TRBV11-3 and TRBJ2-3; 7 bases are a match to TRBD1. The CDR3 spans 16 residues. Germline V gives CDR1 SGHNT, CDR2 YENEEA. J lost 0 bases, V lost 1 base, and 4 bases had no gene match.

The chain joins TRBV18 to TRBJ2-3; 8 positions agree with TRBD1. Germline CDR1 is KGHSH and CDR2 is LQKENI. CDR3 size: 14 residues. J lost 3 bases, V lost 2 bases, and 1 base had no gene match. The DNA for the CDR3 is TGTGCCAGCTCACCAGACAGGGGAACAGATACGCAGTATTTT. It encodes CASSPDRGTDTQYF.